This TCR beta chain was observed in a study of HIV-infected patients and healthy controls. Reverse transcription used 450 to 500 ng RNA and constant-region primers for alpha and beta. Alpha and beta chain libraries were made separately by chain-specific third strand synthesis with multiplexing indices. TCRdb independently ran MiXCR on the 5' RACE reads; one entry per CDR3 protein. Among fewer than 5,000 distinct CDR3 sequences listed, around 8% were seen once. This clonotype was detected a few times. Its matching antigen is unknown. General observations from the study: In healthy controls, MAIT alpha CDR3s were common; in HIV+ repertoires, severely depleted.

Antiretroviral therapy had run roughly three months, about 14 weeks, before follow-up blood collection. The repertoire came from unfractionated whole blood and reflected all unsorted peripheral T cells. This CDR3 contains 13 residues. Germline values: CDR1 SGHRS, CDR2 YFSETQ. V was trimmed by 5 bases and J by 4 bases, leaving 10 bases between them. This chain links TRBV5-1 with TRBJ2-1; D tentatively fits TRBD1 or TRBD2 (7 bases each). The input for sequencing was blood, taken during antiretroviral therapy. The TCR comes from an adult with HIV infection. The CDR3 coding sequence is TGCGCCAGCAGAGCGGGACAGTACAATGAGCAGTTCTTC. This translates into CASRAGQYNEQFF.